The rows below give T cell receptor beta chains drawn from one sample of a study of cytomegalovirus exposure and HLA in healthy donors. Some clones are missing from TCRdb's copy, which holds only in-frame ones; the method was immunoSEQ multiplex PCR. Among approximately 54,000 clones listed, around 90% were seen once. Sequences were obtained from PBMCs. The receptors stem from a woman aged 18-35 years in good health and CMV-seropositive. The CDR3 runs from the conserved cysteine through the conserved F or W. The D gene is left open where the match is weak. Clone size is stated in some rows and not others, as once, few, many or a class when expanded.

V: TRBV9
size: .
D: TRBD2
J: TRBJ2-1
length: 17
CDR3: CASSPQTSGGVYNEQFF
DNA: TGTGCCAGCAGCCCTCAAACTAGCGGGGGGGTCTACAATGAGCAGTTCTTC

V: TRBV5-4
size: .
D: .
J: TRBJ1-4
length: 13
CDR3: CATSSVNNEKLFF
DNA: TGTGCCACTAGCAGCGTTAATAATGAAAAACTGTTTTTT

V: TRBV7-9
size: once
D: TRBD2
J: TRBJ2-5
length: 18
CDR3: CASSLAPSKRGGRETQYF
DNA: TGTGCCAGCAGCTTAGCGCCGAGTAAGCGGGGGGGCCGAGAGACCCAGTACTTC

V: TRBV7-9
size: .
D: TRBD2
J: TRBJ2-3
length: 17
CDR3: CASSPTRVAGLTDTQYF
DNA: TGTGCCAGCAGCCCAACCCGGGTAGCGGGGCTCACAGATACGCAGTATTTT

V: TRBV27
size: .
D: .
J: TRBJ2-1
length: 11
CDR3: CASSFSREQFF
DNA: TGTGCCAGCAGTTTCTCCCGTGAGCAGTTCTTC

V: TRBV30
size: .
D: .
J: TRBJ1-5
length: 17
CDR3: CAWSRGDMSFGIQPQHF
DNA: TGTGCCTGGAGCCGGGGGGACATGAGCTTCGGAATTCAGCCCCAGCATTTT

V: TRBV7-8
size: .
D: .
J: TRBJ2-1
length: 16
CDR3: CASSLLIGAVYNEQFF
DNA: TGTGCCAGCAGCTTGCTTATAGGGGCCGTTTACAATGAGCAGTTCTTC

V: TRBV5-1
size: .
D: .
J: TRBJ2-2
length: 15
CDR3: CASSLDAQGAGELFF
DNA: TGCGCCAGCAGCTTGGATGCACAGGGCGCCGGGGAGCTGTTTTTT

V: TRBV4-1
size: .
D: TRBD1
J: TRBJ2-5
length: 18
CDR3: CASSRGNGQEGLQETQYF
DNA: TGCGCCAGCAGCCGAGGGAATGGACAGGAAGGCCTCCAAGAGACCCAGTACTTC

V: TRBV7-2
size: .
D: TRBD2
J: TRBJ2-7
length: 15
CDR3: CASSLAGASGGEQYF
DNA: TGTGCCAGCAGCTTAGCTGGGGCCTCGGGGGGCGAGCAGTACTTC

V: TRBV9
size: few
D: .
J: TRBJ2-2
length: 13
CDR3: CASSPQNTGELFF
DNA: TGTGCCAGCAGCCCCCAGAACACCGGGGAGCTGTTTTTT